The 16 T cell receptor beta chains reported below all come from one sample, sequenced in a study of T cell responses to AZD1222 COVID-19 vaccine. Sequencing used immunoSEQ multiplex PCR; TCRdb keeps in-frame clones, though not all of them. This table holds approximately 150,000 clones, about 90% found once. The sample here was peripheral blood, taken on day 0 of MenACWY control vaccination. The source is an adult in good health.

This clone has just one count. The chain employs TRBV30 and TRBJ1-4; D unclear. This CDR3 contains 14 residues. The V end was cut by 0 bases, the J end by 8 bases, with 13 bases between. Germline CDR1 and CDR2: GTSNPN and SVGIG (reference sequence). The CDR3, as DNA: TGTGCCTGGAGTGTACGAACCCCCGGGGAAAAACTGTTTTTT. Its protein is CAWSVRTPGEKLFF.

The count of this clone is one. This chain uses TRBV9 with TRBJ1-4, with no clear D. Trimming pared 1 base from V and 8 bases from J, leaving 12 bases between. The CDR3 is made up of 14 amino acids. Germline-derived CDR1 and CDR2 are SGDLS and YYNGEE. This chain's CDR3 is CASSVTPTREKLFF. DNA of the CDR3: TGTGCCAGCAGCGTAACGCCGACGAGGGAAAAACTGTTTTTT.

The chain is built from TRBV12-5 and TRBJ1-1; D is undetermined. Germline loops: CDR1 LGHNT, CDR2 FRNRAP. CDR3 length equals 10 residues. V lost 1 base to trimming and J lost 7 bases, with 1 base between them. The CDR3 DNA follows: TGTGCTAGTGGTTTGGGTGAAGCTTTCTTT. Translated: CASGLGEAFF.

This rearrangement joins TRBV27 to TRBJ1-2, with 8 bases matching TRBD1. V was pared by 7 bases and J by 6 bases, with 10 bases of the junction left unmatched. This CDR3 contains 14 residues. Germline-derived CDR1 and CDR2 are MNHEY and SMNVEV (reference sequence). The CDR3 is CASTWSGGSHGYTF. CDR3 coding DNA: TGTGCCAGCACTTGGTCAGGGGGCTCGCATGGCTACACCTTC.

This chain joins TRBV30 and TRBJ1-1; TRBD1 matches 7 bases. With 5 bases clipped from V and 0 bases from J, the junction kept 3 bases outside the gene matches. The germline gives CDR1 GTSNPN, CDR2 SVGIG (reference sequence). The CDR3 spans 13 residues. The CDR3 protein is CAWEGGMNTEAFF. CDR3 DNA sequence: TGTGCCTGGGAAGGGGGCATGAACACTGAAGCTTTCTTT.

This clone was observed a few times. This sequence joins TRBV21-1 and TRBJ1-1; the D segment call TRBD1 is taken from the table without a DNA check. TRBV21-1 represents a pseudogene. The CDR3 contains 14 residues. CDR3 sequence reads: CASSKGQGGTEAFF. The CDR3 DNA reads TGTGCCAGCAGCAAAGGACAGGGAGGTACTGAAGCTTTCTTT.

The chain has TRBV3-1 (or the pseudogene TRBV3-2) and TRBJ2-3, with D unresolved. V gave up 4 bases and J gave up 4 bases, with 6 bases separating them. The CDR3 extends over 12 amino acids. Looked up from germline, CDR1 is LGHDT and CDR2 is YNNKEL (reference sequence). Written as DNA, the CDR3 is TGTGCCAGCAGCCGAACTCCAGATACGCAGTATTTT. Translation: CASSRTPDTQYF.

This sequence joins TRBV27 and TRBJ1-2; 10 bases fit TRBD1. CDR1 MNHEY and CDR2 SMNVEV come from the germline V gene (reference sequence). The CDR3 length is 14 residues. Germline trimming cut 6 bases from V and 7 bases from J; bases unmatched to any gene: 8. This CDR3 reads CASSPGTGERGYTF. CDR3 bases: TGTGCCAGCAGCCCCGGGACAGGGGAGCGTGGCTACACCTTC.

This rearrangement joins TRBV29-1 to TRBJ1-3; D possibly corresponds to TRBD1 (5 bases). The CDR3 is 12 amino acids. The germline gives CDR1 SQVTM, CDR2 ANQGSEA. V lost 7 bases and J 6 bases, leaving 13 bases between the germline ends. CDR3 in amino acids: CSAQRGENTIYF. Written as DNA, the CDR3 is TGCAGCGCCCAACGGGGGGAAAACACCATATATTTT.

The genes are TRBV5-1 and TRBJ1-2; tentative D call: TRBD1 (5 bases). The CDR3 consists of 15 residues. The V gene lost 0 bases and the J gene lost 5 bases, with 14 bases spanning the gap. CDR1 and CDR2 from the germline V gene are SGHRS and YFSETQ. The CDR3 is CASSLAGTGGYGYTF. DNA of the CDR3: TGCGCCAGCAGCTTGGCCGGGACCGGGGGTTATGGCTACACCTTC.

J is TRBJ1-2 and V is TRBV11-2, with unresolved D. There are 13 residues in the CDR3. Looked up from germline, CDR1 is SGHAT and CDR2 is FQNNGV. The V end was cut by 4 bases, the J end by 2 bases, with 8 bases between. CDR3 amino acids: CASSSPGNYGYTF. CDR3 bases: TGTGCCAGCAGCTCCCCGGGGAACTATGGCTACACCTTC.

V usage is TRBV24-1 and J usage is TRBJ2-5, with 14 bases lining up with TRBD2. Losses at the gene ends were 4 bases for V and 5 bases for J; bases not matched to a gene: 14. The CDR3 runs 19 residues. Germline V gene lookup returns CDR1 KGHDR and CDR2 SFDVKD. For the CDR3, the DNA is TGTGCCACCAGTGAACCGGGACTAGCGGGAGCATTGTTCGGTGAGACCCAGTACTTC. It yields the protein CATSEPGLAGALFGETQYF.

This chain connects TRBV3-1 (or the pseudogene TRBV3-2) to TRBJ2-3; the D is unclear. In germline, CDR1 is LGHDT, CDR2 YNNKEL (reference sequence). The length of the CDR3 is 14 residues. V lost 4 bases, J lost 3 bases, and 11 bases lay in between. The CDR3 DNA reads as TGTGCCAGCAGCCCCCTCCGGGTTACAGATACGCAGTATTTT. This sequence encodes CASSPLRVTDTQYF.

The chain uses TRBV11-2 and TRBJ1-1, with TRBD1 matching 7 bases. CDR3 length equals 17 residues. Germline V gene data show CDR1 as SGHAT and CDR2 as FQNNGV. V lost 4 bases and J lost 3; bases outside the gene matches: 14. The CDR3, as DNA: TGTGCCAGCAGCTCCAAGACAGGGAGCGGGGTGCACACTGAAGCTTTCTTT. As protein: CASSSKTGSGVHTEAFF. Full variable domain (rest looked up from reference TRBV11-2 and TRBJ1-1): EAGVAQSPRYKIIEKRQSVAFWCNPISGHATLYWYQQILGQGPKLLIQFQNNGVVDDSQLPKDRFSAERLKGVDSTLKIQPAKLEDSAVYLCASSSKTGSGVHTEAFFGQGTRLTVV.

CDR3 region: CASSKGLYNEQFF. The CDR3 coding sequence is TGTGCCAGCAGCAAGGGACTCTACAATGAGCAGTTCTTC. The V and J genes are TRBV27 and TRBJ2-1, with a tentative D call TRBD2 (6 bases). Germline V CDR1 and CDR2: MNHEY, SMNVEV (reference sequence). The V gene lost 6 bases and the J gene lost 3 bases, with 9 bases spanning the gap. The CDR3 is made up of 13 amino acids.

The chain's CDR3 is CASSLTEHNDEAFF. The CDR3 DNA reads TGTGCCAGCAGCCTGACAGAGCACAACGATGAAGCTTTCTTT. V usage is TRBV21-1 and J usage is TRBJ1-1; TRBD1 is the table's D call, not checked against the DNA. TRBV21-1 is a pseudogene segment. The CDR3 loop spans 14 amino acids.